A single sample gave rise to the 4 T cell receptor beta chains below, sequenced in a study of blood T cell repertoires in COVID-19 (dated by TCRdb to about 2020). Library method: the immunoSEQ multiplex PCR assay. TCRdb provides this immuneACCESS table in a form limited to in-frame rearrangements. Some clones are lacking; in checked studies, under half of them reflect an unresolved V gene, and why the rest are absent is not known. A total of about 200,000 clones appear in this sample, around 87% of them only once. The top ten constitute around 2.4% of the sample. Sequenced material: PBMCs or T cells enriched from blood (not recorded which). Receptors were obtained from a woman aged 30 to 39 who had recovered from COVID-19.

The chain links TRBV19 to TRBJ1-1; 7 bases match TRBD1. The CDR3 is 14 amino acids. Germline V gives CDR1 LNHDA, CDR2 SQIVND (reference sequence). Unmatched junction bases numbered 3, after V lost 4 bases and J lost 1 base. The chain's CDR3 is CASSTRDRNTEAFF. CDR3 DNA sequence: TGTGCCAGTAGTACGCGGGACAGGAACACTGAAGCTTTCTTT.

The chain has TRBV6-2 or TRBV6-3 and TRBJ2-3; maybe TRBD1 (5 bases). This CDR3 is built from 15 residues. The V and J ends lost 5 bases and 2 bases respectively, with 14 bases between them. The germline V gene has CDR1 MNHEY and CDR2 SVGEGT. The CDR3 protein is CASSPQGAHTDTQYF. For the CDR3, the DNA is TGTGCCAGCAGTCCCCAGGGCGCCCACACAGATACGCAGTATTTT.

V gene TRBV11-2 combines with J gene TRBJ1-4, with a possible D match to TRBD1 (5 bases). Germline CDR1 SGHAT, CDR2 FQNNGV. The CDR3 is 15 amino acids. Trimming pared 4 bases from V and 8 bases from J, leaving 17 bases between. The CDR3 DNA follows: TGTGCCAGCAGCTACCGCGGAGGGGAGGACGAAAAACTGTTTTTT. Amino acids: CASSYRGGEDEKLFF.

The sample holds a few counts of this clone. V and J are TRBV2 and TRBJ2-1; D possibly corresponds to TRBD1 (6 bases). CDR3 length: 14 amino acids. V was pared by 9 bases and J by 2 bases, with 14 bases between. Germline V gene data show CDR1 as SNHLY and CDR2 as FYNNEI. The CDR3 DNA reads TGTGCCAGTCTCCGGGACAAAACCTACAATGAGCAGTTCTTC. Translated: CASLRDKTYNEQFF.